The text below deals with one TCR beta chain. This entry is derived from a study of identifying expanded T cells in peripheral blood. Sequencing used immunoSEQ multiplex PCR; TCRdb keeps in-frame clones, though not all of them. The sample yields tens of thousands of clones, more than 70% seen once. The clonotype was recovered from a person aged 18-70 years in good health. Specimen: blood.

The CDR3 DNA sequence: TGTGCCTGGAGTGTACTAGCGCTCACAGATACGCAGTATTTT. Its translation: CAWSVLALTDTQYF. The chain has TRBV30 and TRBJ2-3, with TRBD2 identical over 7 bases. The CDR3 is made up of 14 amino acids. With V trimmed by 0 bases and J by 2 bases, 2 bases remained unmatched. Germline assignment: CDR1 GTSNPN and CDR2 SVGIG (reference sequence).